The T cell receptor beta chain described here comes from a study of T cell repertoires in cytomegalovirus infection. Germline V gives CDR1 LNHDA, CDR2 SQIVND (reference sequence). The CDR3 spans 15 residues. V lost 5 bases, J lost 0 bases, and 4 bases stayed unmatched. TCRdb redid the calling of the reads with MiXCR, one entry per CDR3 protein. The sample lists approximately 89,000 distinct CDR3 sequences, about 29% seen once, with 71% in the top ten. This clonotype was found a few times. No antigen is known for it. This sequence joins TRBV19 and TRBJ2-1; TRBD1 agrees at 7 bases. This specimen consisted of CD8+ T cells from cultured PBMCs, obtained from culture after CMV antigen stimulation. The TCR was taken from a human donor in good health (CMV status not recorded). Some clones in this sample may be carry-over from other donors' samples. The CDR3 is CASSAGTASYNEQFF. DNA for the CDR3: TGTGCCAGTAGTGCCGGGACAGCCTCCTACAATGAGCAGTTCTTC. Full variable domain (rest looked up from reference TRBV19 and TRBJ2-1): DGGITQSPKYLFRKEGQNVTLSCEQNLNHDAMYWYRQDPGQGLRLIYYSQIVNDFQKGDIAEGYSVSREKKESFPLTVTSAQKNPTAFYLCASSAGTASYNEQFFGPGTRLTVL.